This T cell receptor (beta chain) was obtained from a study of blood T cell repertoires in COVID-19. Libraries were prepared by immunoSEQ multiplex PCR; TCRdb keeps only in-frame clonotypes and omits some of them. There are more than 150,000 clones in the sample; about 80% occur only once, and about 15% lies in the top ten. Germline V CDR1 and CDR2: SEHNR, FQNEAQ (reference sequence). V shed 5 bases and J shed 2 bases, with 16 bases lying between them. This CDR3 comprises 15 residues. Cohort allocation depended upon clinical history that participants reported. Up to 2 weeks before entering the study, exposed participants had met a COVID-19 case.

The receptor's source is a man aged 60 to 75 who had been exposed to COVID-19. The chain links TRBV7-9 to TRBJ2-7; TRBD1 is a possible D gene (6 bases). Sequenced sample: PBMCs or T cells enriched from blood (not recorded which). CDR3 coding DNA: TGTGCCAGCAGCGACGCCGGGACATCGGCCTACGAGCAGTACTTC. Protein product: CASSDAGTSAYEQYF. The complete variable domain, with remaining parts taken from reference TRBV7-9 and TRBJ2-7, reads DTGVSQNPRHKITKRGQNVTFRCDPISEHNRLYWYRQTLGQGPEFLTYFQNEAQLEKSRLLSDRFSAERPKGSFSTLEIQRTEQGDSAMYLCASSDAGTSAYEQYFGPGTRLTVT.